This T cell receptor (beta chain) is from a study of T cells in Graves' hyperthyroidism and ophthalmopathy. Per germline, CDR1 SGHAT and CDR2 FQNNGV. This CDR3 contains 15 residues. The V and J ends lost 5 bases and 5 bases, in that order; junction bases with no gene match: 7. This clonotype was recorded many times. Template material for amplifying TCR beta CDR3 regions consisted of RNA transcripts. TCR CDR3 underwent first-round RT-PCR with the HTBI primer set. In TCRdb, the multiplex PCR reads were re-called with MiXCR into one record per CDR3 protein. The table has some 500,000 distinct CDR3 sequences, roughly 14% seen once; the top ten hold under 20%.

This rearrangement joins TRBV11-2 to TRBJ1-2, with 11 bases identical to TRBD1. The source material was blood. The TCR was taken from a woman younger than 35 with Graves' hyperthyroidism. CDR3 nucleotides: TGTGCCAGCAGCGCCGGGACAGGGGGGCTGTATGGCTACACCTTC. Translating gives CASSAGTGGLYGYTF.